The subject of this entry is one T cell receptor beta chain. Data came from immunoSEQ multiplex PCR; TCRdb stores just in-frame clones and leaves some out. This sample has about 56,000 clones; nearly 95% occur once, and the top ten carry around 3%. The entry originates in a study of technical replicates of blood from several donors. The germline V gene has CDR1 LGHNA and CDR2 YSLEER. The CDR3 consists of 14 residues. The trim removed 8 bases at V and 4 bases at J, leaving 6 bases unmatched. This chain links TRBV4-3 with TRBJ2-2; 8 nucleotides align to TRBD2. The sequencing sample was made of PBMCs. This sequence was found in a human donor in good health. Some clones in this sample may be carry-over from other donors' samples. In DNA form, the CDR3 reads TGCGCCAGCGGGCCGGCGGGGGGCACCGGGGAGCTGTTTTTT. Encoded protein: CASGPAGGTGELFF.